Listed below are T cell receptor beta chains from one sample, sequenced in a study of patients and donors after allogeneic stem cell transplantation. A single record per CDR3 protein comes from TCRdb applying MiXCR to the RT-PCR reads. This table has 150,000 to 250,000 distinct CDR3 sequences, around two fifths appearing once. Input material: blood, either unsorted or a sorted T cell fraction (not recorded which). These receptors all come from a human donor who was either an allogeneic HSCT recipient or a stem cell or donor lymphocyte infusion donor (not recorded which). It is not recorded whose cells these are; they may come from a transplant donor. CDR3s include the opening cysteine and the closing phenylalanine or tryptophan. D genes are given only for firm matches. Only part of the rows carry a size: once, few, many, or a class if the clone is expanded.

j_call clone_size v_call cdr3_length d_call cdr3_nt cdr3_aa
TRBJ2-4 . TRBV5-1 12 TRBD1 TGCGCCAGCACCCGGACAGGGACCATTCAGTACTTC CASTRTGTIQYF
TRBJ1-1 . TRBV5-1 14 . TGCGCCAGCAGCTGGAGGATTGCGAACACTGAAGCTTTCTTT CASSWRIANTEAFF
TRBJ2-7 few TRBV6-6 14 TRBD2 TGTGCCAGCAGTTACTCGGCGGGAGGTTACGAGCAGTACTTC CASSYSAGGYEQYF
TRBJ1-1 . TRBV6-5 15 . TGTGCCAGCAGCAACGGGGGGGGCGGGCGGACTGAAGCTTTCTTT CASSNGGGGRTEAFF
TRBJ2-1 few TRBV20-1 11 . TGCAGTGCTAGTATCGGAGGGGAGCAGTTCTTC CSASIGGEQFF
TRBJ2-1 . TRBV5-6 15 TRBD2 TGTGCCAGCAGCATTGGGACTAGCGCGTACAATGAGCAGTTCTTC CASSIGTSAYNEQFF
TRBJ1-2 . TRBV12-3/TRBV12-4 10 . TGTGCCAGCAGTGGCCATGGCTACACCTTC CASSGHGYTF
TRBJ2-3 . TRBV7-9 15 TRBD1 TGTGCCAGCAGCCGGGGACAGGGGGGCACAGATACGCAGTATTTT CASSRGQGGTDTQYF
TRBJ2-3 . TRBV15 17 TRBD2 TGTGCCACCAGCAACTTTAGCGGGAGAGTTGGCACAGATACGCAGTATTTT CATSNFSGRVGTDTQYF
TRBJ2-1 . TRBV29-1 14 TRBD2 TGCAGCGTTGAAGGGGCGGGAGTGGTCAATGAGCAGTTCTTC CSVEGAGVVNEQFF
TRBJ2-7 . TRBV25-1 15 TRBD2 TGTGCCAGCAGTGTCTCTGGGCGGGGGTCCTACGAGCAGTACTTC CASSVSGRGSYEQYF
TRBJ1-1 . TRBV10-3 13 . TGTGCCATCAGTGAATCAGTCAACACTGAAGCTTTCTTT CAISESVNTEAFF
TRBJ1-2 few TRBV12-3/TRBV12-4 14 TRBD1 TGTGCCAGCAGGGGGCCCGGGACAGCCTATGGCTACACCTTC CASRGPGTAYGYTF
TRBJ2-7 . TRBV6-5 13 TRBD2 TGTGCCAGCAGTTACGGGGGGGAAAACGAGCAGTACTTC CASSYGGENEQYF
TRBJ1-1 few TRBV6-2/TRBV6-3 15 TRBD1 TGTGCCAGCAGTTACATGACAGGGTATACGACTGAAGCTTTCTTT CASSYMTGYTTEAFF
TRBJ1-2 few TRBV5-4 14 . TGTGCCAGCAGCCTCCCCGGGGGGGACTATGGCTACACCTTC CASSLPGGDYGYTF
TRBJ2-1 . TRBV20-1 13 . TGCAGTGCCAGTTGGACTACAAACAATGAGCAGTTCTTC CSASWTTNNEQFF
TRBJ2-1 . TRBV20-1 14 TRBD1 TGCAGTGCTCCCCGAGACAGGGCATACAATGAGCAGTTCTTC CSAPRDRAYNEQFF
TRBJ2-1 . TRBV5-6 15 TRBD1 TGTGCCAGCAGCTTGTCAGGGGGTCCTTACAATGAGCAGTTCTTC CASSLSGGPYNEQFF
TRBJ1-2 few TRBV5-6 13 . TGTGCCAGCAGCTTGGAGGTTAGAGATGGCTACACCTTC CASSLEVRDGYTF
TRBJ1-3 . TRBV14 14 . TGTGCCAGCAGCCAAAGGCGACGCGTGGACCTACTATATTTT CASSQRRRVDLLYF
TRBJ2-3 . TRBV5-6 16 . TGTGCCAGCAGCCTCGGAGTGGATAGAATCACAGATACGCAGTATTTT CASSLGVDRITDTQYF
TRBJ1-2 few TRBV20-1 14 TRBD1 TGCAGTGCCCCTAGGGCAGGGGGCAAGTATGGCTACACCTTC CSAPRAGGKYGYTF
TRBJ1-1 . TRBV6-4 13 . TGTGCCAGCAGTGAGGGAGGCGGCACTGAAGCTTTCTTT CASSEGGGTEAFF